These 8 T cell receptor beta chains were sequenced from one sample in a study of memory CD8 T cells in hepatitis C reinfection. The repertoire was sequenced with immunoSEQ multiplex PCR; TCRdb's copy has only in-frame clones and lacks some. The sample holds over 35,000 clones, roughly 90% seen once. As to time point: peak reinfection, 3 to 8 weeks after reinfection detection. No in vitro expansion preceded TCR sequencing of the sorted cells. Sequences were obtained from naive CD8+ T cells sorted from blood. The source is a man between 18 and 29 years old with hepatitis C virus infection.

The CDR3 DNA follows: TGCGCCAGCAGCCAAGATAGGGGACAATCCTACAATGAGCAGTTCTTC. It specifies CASSQDRGQSYNEQFF. The chain uses TRBV4-1 and TRBJ2-1; D possibly corresponds to TRBD1 (6 bases). The V end lost 0 bases, the J end lost 1 base, and 10 bases lay between the germline ends. Germline V gene sequence: CDR1 MGHRA, CDR2 YSYEKL. This CDR3 spans 16 amino acids.

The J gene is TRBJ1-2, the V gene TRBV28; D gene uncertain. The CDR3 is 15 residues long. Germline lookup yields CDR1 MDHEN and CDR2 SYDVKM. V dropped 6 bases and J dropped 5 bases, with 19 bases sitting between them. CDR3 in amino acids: CASSLTEGAMYGYTF. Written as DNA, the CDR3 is TGTGCCAGCAGCTTAACCGAAGGAGCGATGTATGGCTACACCTTC.

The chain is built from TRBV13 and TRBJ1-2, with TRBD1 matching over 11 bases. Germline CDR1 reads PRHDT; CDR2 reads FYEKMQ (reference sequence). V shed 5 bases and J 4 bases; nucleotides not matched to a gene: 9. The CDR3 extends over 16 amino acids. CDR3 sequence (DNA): TGTGCCAGCAGCCCGGGGACAGGGGGTTTGGTCTATGGCTACACCTTC. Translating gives CASSPGTGGLVYGYTF.

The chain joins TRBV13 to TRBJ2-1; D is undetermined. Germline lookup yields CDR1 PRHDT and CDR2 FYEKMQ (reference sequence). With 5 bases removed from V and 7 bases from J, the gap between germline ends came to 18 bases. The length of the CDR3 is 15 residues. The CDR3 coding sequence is TGTGCCAGCAGCCTTATTAGAAGCGCCGGGAATGAGCAGTTCTTC. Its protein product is CASSLIRSAGNEQFF. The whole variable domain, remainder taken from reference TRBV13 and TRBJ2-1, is AAGVIQSPRHLIKEKRETATLKCYPIPRHDTVYWYQQGPGQDPQFLISFYEKMQSDKGSIPDRFSAQQFSDYHSELNMSSLELGDSALYFCASSLIRSAGNEQFFGPGTRLTVL.

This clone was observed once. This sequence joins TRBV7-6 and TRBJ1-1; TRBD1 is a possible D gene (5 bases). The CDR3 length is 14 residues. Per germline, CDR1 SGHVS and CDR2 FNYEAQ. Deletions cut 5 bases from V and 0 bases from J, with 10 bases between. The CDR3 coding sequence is TGTGCCAGCAGCGCACAGGACATGAACACTGAAGCTTTCTTT. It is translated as CASSAQDMNTEAFF.

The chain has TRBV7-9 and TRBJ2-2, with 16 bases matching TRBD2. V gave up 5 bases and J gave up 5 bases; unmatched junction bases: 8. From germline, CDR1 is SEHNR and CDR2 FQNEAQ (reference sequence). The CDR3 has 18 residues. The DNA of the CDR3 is TGTGCCAGCAGCCCGGGACTAGCGGGAGGGCCGGGAACCGGGGAGCTGTTTTTT. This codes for CASSPGLAGGPGTGELFF.

The CDR3 DNA is TGTGCCAGCAGCCCCCTGGGCGGGGGCACAGATACGCAGTATTTT. Amino acid sequence: CASSPLGGGTDTQYF. The chain joins TRBV7-9 to TRBJ2-3, with a possible D match to TRBD2 (6 bases). The CDR3 sequence is 15 residues long. Trimming removed 5 bases from V and 1 base from J, with 13 bases in between. Germline V gene lookup returns CDR1 SEHNR and CDR2 FQNEAQ (reference sequence).

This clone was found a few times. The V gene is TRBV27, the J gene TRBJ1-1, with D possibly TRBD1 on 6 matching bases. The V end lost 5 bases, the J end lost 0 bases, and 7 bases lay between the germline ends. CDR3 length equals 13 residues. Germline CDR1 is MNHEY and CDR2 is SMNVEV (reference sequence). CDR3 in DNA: TGTGCCAGCAGTGGGGACATGAACACTGAAGCTTTCTTT. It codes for CASSGDMNTEAFF.